The rows below give T cell receptor beta chains drawn from one sample of a study of blood T cell repertoires in COVID-19. Repertoires were generated with immunoSEQ multiplex PCR, while TCRdb's copy carries only in-frame clones and drops some. The sample carries around 400,000 clones, more than 75% recorded once. The material sequenced was peripheral blood. The source of these receptors is a woman aged 30 to 39 with COVID-19, enrolled during active disease. Both conserved end residues are part of each CDR3. The D gene is left open where the match is weak. Clone size is shown for a subset of rows, as once, few, many or a class of expanded clone.

clone size	D gene	J gene	V gene	CDR3 protein	CDR3 DNA
.	.	TRBJ2-3	TRBV9	CASSVVSGDTQYF	TGTGCCAGCAGCGTAGTCTCCGGAGATACGCAGTATTTT
few	.	TRBJ2-5	TRBV15	CATSRDPGAQETQYF	TGTGCCACCAGCAGAGATCCGGGTGCCCAAGAGACCCAGTACTTC
.	.	TRBJ2-7	TRBV5-1	CASSLGSYYEQYF	TGCGCCAGCAGCCTGGGTTCTTACTACGAGCAGTACTTC
once	.	TRBJ1-1	TRBV28	CASSLTTPNTEAFF	TGTGCCAGCAGTTTAACGACACCGAACACTGAAGCTTTCTTT
.	TRBD2	TRBJ2-7	TRBV2	CASSEASGIYEQYF	TGTGCCAGCAGTGAAGCTAGCGGGATCTACGAGCAGTACTTC
once	.	TRBJ1-5	TRBV5-3	CARSFPGDSSQPQHF	TGTGCCAGAAGCTTTCCAGGGGATTCAAGTCAGCCCCAGCATTTT
.	TRBD2	TRBJ2-7	TRBV5-4	CASSSLADGDEQYF	TGTGCCAGCAGCTCACTAGCGGATGGAGACGAGCAGTACTTC
.	.	TRBJ2-7	TRBV9	CASSGTTGITYEQYF	TGTGCCAGCAGCGGTACTACCGGGATAACCTACGAGCAGTACTTC
few	.	TRBJ1-1	TRBV27	CASSLSGTGGTEAFF	TGTGCCAGCAGTTTATCGGGCACGGGAGGCACTGAAGCTTTCTTT
.	.	TRBJ1-4	TRBV3-1/TRBV3-2	CASSQARGGKLFF	TGTGCCAGCAGCCAAGCTAGGGGGGGGAAACTGTTTTTT
many	.	TRBJ2-2	TRBV6-4	CASSEGADTGELFF	TGTGCCAGCAGTGAAGGGGCCGACACCGGGGAGCTGTTTTTT
.	.	TRBJ1-2	TRBV28	CASSFGVVANYGYTF	TGTGCCAGCAGTTTCGGAGTTGTAGCTAACTATGGCTACACCTTC
.	TRBD2	TRBJ2-2	TRBV3-1/TRBV3-2	CASSHSGRADGELFF	TGTGCCAGCAGCCATAGCGGGAGGGCAGACGGGGAGCTGTTTTTT
.	TRBD2	TRBJ2-3	TRBV3-1/TRBV3-2	CASRRSVAGGTDTQYF	TGTGCCAGCAGGCGATCGGTAGCGGGAGGAACAGATACGCAGTATTTT